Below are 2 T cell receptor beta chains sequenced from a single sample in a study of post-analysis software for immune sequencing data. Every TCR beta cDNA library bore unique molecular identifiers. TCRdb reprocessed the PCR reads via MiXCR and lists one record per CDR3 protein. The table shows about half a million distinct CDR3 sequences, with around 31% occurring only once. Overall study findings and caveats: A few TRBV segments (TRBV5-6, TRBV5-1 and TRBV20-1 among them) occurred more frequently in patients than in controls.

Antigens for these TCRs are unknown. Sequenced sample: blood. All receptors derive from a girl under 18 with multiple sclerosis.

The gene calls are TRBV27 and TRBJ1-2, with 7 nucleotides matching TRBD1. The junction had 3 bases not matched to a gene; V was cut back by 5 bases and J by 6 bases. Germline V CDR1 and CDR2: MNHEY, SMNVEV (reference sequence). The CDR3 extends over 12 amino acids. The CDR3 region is CASSAGQNGYTF. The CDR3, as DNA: TGTGCCAGCAGTGCGGGACAGAATGGCTACACCTTC.

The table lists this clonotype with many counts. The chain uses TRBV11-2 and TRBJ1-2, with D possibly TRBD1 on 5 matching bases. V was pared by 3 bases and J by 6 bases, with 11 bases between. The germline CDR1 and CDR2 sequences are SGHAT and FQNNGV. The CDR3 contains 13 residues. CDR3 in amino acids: CASSFARGDGYTF. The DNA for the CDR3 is TGTGCCAGCAGCTTCGCCCGGGGGGATGGCTACACCTTC.